This entry is about one TCR beta chain. Its antigen remains undetermined. The record has no base qualities; no much larger clone is one base away. The run used an Illumina NovaSeq 6000. Using 5'RACE with constant-segment primers, TCRalpha and TCRbeta cDNA libraries were constructed, with sample barcodes and unique molecular identifiers added in the process. RNA was extracted from every sample with Trizol reagent. Library amplification was performed in two PCR steps, and a second sample barcode and Illumina TruSeq adapters were introduced in the second step. The libraries were sequenced on an Illumina NovaSeq using 2 x 150 bp paired-end reads. As for the original processing: Reads were demultiplexed and collapsed into UMI-guided consensus sequences with migec v1.2.7. With mixcr v2.1.11, UMI consensuses were aligned to TRA and TRB V and J templates and assembled into clonotypes. A clonotype was counted as expanded or contracted only if both edgeR and NoisET called the change significant, with noise models trained on biological replicates. For edgeR calls, a false discovery rate-adjusted p below 0.01 and a log2 fold-change threshold of 1 were applied. As an exploratory analysis of dynamics, PCA with hierarchical clustering was applied to max-normalized trajectories of the 1000 most abundant clonotypes. Each responding clone was given a CD4 or CD8 phenotype based on the CD4+ and CD8+ repertoires, which had been sequenced separately. TCRdb took the public reads, trimmed them with fastp at Q25, ran MiXCR for clone calling and kept in-frame beta chains. One record per CDR3 amino acid sequence lists the most common genes and DNA. The V and J calls and clone size come from TCRdb's table, not from the authors' own analysis. Here the sample has a few hundred thousand distinct CDR3 sequences; roughly 20% occur a single time. The top ten clones comprise around 9.2% of the sample.

A distance of 18 bases separates the germline ends of V and J, which lose 9 bases and 9 bases respectively. Its CDR3 holds 13 amino acids, cysteine through phenylalanine. CDR3 DNA is the only sequence kept; it has 39 bases, read in frame from the first base. Looking up the germline V gene (reference sequence) yields CDR1 SEHNR and CDR2 FQNEAQ. This entry belongs to a study of T-cell memory formation after mild COVID-19 (dated by TCRdb to the early 2020s). General notes on the study: TCR sequence clusters from the two donors were largely donor specific. The cohort comprised two young, previously healthy adult volunteers, one female and one male. In two donors, T-cell clones that expanded and contracted after mild COVID-19 were followed by sequencing TCRalpha and TCRbeta repertoires longitudinally. Broad study findings and their caveats: Clones that contracted from day 15 to 85 showed balanced CD4/CD8 phenotypes, whereas a second wave of clones that expanded from day 15 to 37 leaned towards CD4+. The study covered only a couple of mild cases, and larger cohorts including severe cases with pre-infection samples were considered necessary. Some responding clones were detected in pre-infection memory, which suggested that pre-existing cross-reactive memory T cells had joined the SARS-CoV-2 response. Whether the second-wave clones peaking on day 37 were SARS-CoV-2 specific was not confirmed. Contracting CD4+ clones were found mainly in CM and EM memory subsets, while CD8+ clones were enriched in EMRA.

Ficoll-Paque density gradient centrifugation was used to isolate PBMCs. The material sequenced was PBMCs or a T cell subset sorted from them (not recorded which). This TCR came from an adult woman who had mild COVID-19 (a few samples of this study predate the infection). The sample titles of this study are shuffled in the database, so cell type and time point are left out; the donor was told from shared clones. Recombination linked TRBV7-9 to TRBJ2-1, and perhaps TRBD1 as D gene, on 5 matching bases. CDR3 reads: CARVEVQGGEQFF. The DNA sequence follows: TGTGCCAGAGTAGAGGTCCAGGGTGGTGAGCAGTTCTTC.